Following are 14 T cell receptor beta chains from one sample sequenced in a study of graft-versus-host responses after intestinal transplantation. Using immunoSEQ multiplex PCR, the repertoire was profiled, and TCRdb retains in-frame clones only, with some absent. The sample has 70,000 to 95,000 clones, 85% to 90% seen once; the top ten hold around 0.1%. Their antigen targets remain unknown. Sequencing used unstimulated CD4+ T cells sorted from spleen or lymph node cells, obtained before intestinal transplant. Every receptor here comes from a human donor who received an intestinal transplant.

The CDR3 sequence is CASSSMAYQQFF. DNA for the CDR3: TGTGCCAGCTCCTCGATGGCATACCAACAGTTCTTC. This sequence joins TRBV18 and TRBJ2-1; D not certain. Per the germline V gene, CDR1 is KGHSH and CDR2 is LQKENI. V lost 6 bases and J lost 13, with 16 bases in between. The CDR3 is made up of 12 amino acids.

The chain combines TRBV6-6 with TRBJ1-4, with 7 positions matching TRBD1. Germline V gene sequence: CDR1 MNHNY, CDR2 SVGAGI (reference sequence). This CDR3 contains 16 residues. The ends lost 6 bases at V and 5 bases at J; junction bases unmatched: 12. CDR3: CASSPLGAGGNEKLFF. DNA for the CDR3: TGTGCCAGCAGCCCATTAGGTGCAGGGGGGAATGAAAAACTGTTTTTT.

This sequence joins TRBV5-8 and TRBJ2-7, with D possibly being TRBD2 (6 bases). V lost 6 bases and J lost 5, with 12 bases in between. In germline, CDR1 is SGHTS, CDR2 YDEGEE. The CDR3 extends over 12 amino acids. In nucleotides, the CDR3 is TGTGCCAGCAATGGCGGGGAAAACGAGCAGTACTTC. Translation gives CASNGGENEQYF.

This clone occurred once. The chain has TRBV27 and TRBJ2-1; 9 positions agree with TRBD1. Trimming took 3 bases from V and 7 from J; bases not matched to a gene: 10. Germline CDR1 is MNHEY and CDR2 is SMNVEV (reference sequence). The CDR3 loop spans 16 amino acids. The CDR3 spells CASSLSTGGLRNEQFF. The CDR3 coding sequence is TGTGCCAGCAGTTTGTCTACAGGGGGCCTTAGGAATGAGCAGTTCTTC.

V and J are TRBV2 and TRBJ1-1; D gene uncertain. CDR1 is SNHLY, CDR2 FYNNEI, per germline. The V end lost 3 bases, the J end lost 3 bases, and 17 bases lay between the germline ends. CDR3 length: 16 residues. The CDR3: CASSELYRTGDTEAFF. The CDR3 DNA reads TGTGCCAGCAGTGAGTTGTATCGGACTGGGGACACTGAAGCTTTCTTT.

This chain uses TRBV28 with TRBJ1-5; D remains ambiguous. CDR1 and CDR2 (germline): MDHEN, SYDVKM. This CDR3 contains 12 residues. Trimming removed 7 bases at V and 4 bases at J, with 8 bases between. The CDR3: CASKRGNQPQHF. The CDR3 region has the DNA TGTGCCAGCAAGCGAGGGAATCAGCCCCAGCATTTT.

The J gene is TRBJ2-1, the V gene TRBV5-1; TRBD2 matches at 7 bases. CDR1 and CDR2 (germline): SGHRS, YFSETQ. The CDR3 spans 16 residues. V lost 4 bases, J lost 8 bases, and 15 bases stayed unmatched. CDR3 residues: CASSTLMGGDYHEQFF. In DNA form, the CDR3 reads TGCGCCAGCAGCACTCTAATGGGGGGGGATTATCATGAGCAGTTCTTC.

The chain carries TRBV4-1 and TRBJ2-1, with 14 positions matching TRBD2. The CDR3 runs 18 residues. From germline, CDR1 is MGHRA and CDR2 YSYEKL. The V and J ends lost 1 base and 1 base, in that order; junction bases with no gene match: 3. CDR3 loop: CASSQVGTSGGSYNEQFF. The CDR3 DNA reads TGCGCCAGCAGCCAAGTGGGGACTAGCGGGGGATCCTACAATGAGCAGTTCTTC.

V gene TRBV7-8 combines with J gene TRBJ2-7; D is unresolved. Germline loops: CDR1 SGHVS, CDR2 FQNEAQ. There are 13 residues in the CDR3. V was trimmed by 3 bases and J by 3 bases, leaving 9 bases between them. Here the CDR3 DNA reads TGTGCCAGCAGCTTCCGAGAGTACTACGAGCAGTACTTC. It is translated as CASSFREYYEQYF.

The J gene is TRBJ1-3, the V gene TRBV7-2; 7 nucleotides agree with TRBD1. From germline, CDR1 is SGHTA and CDR2 FQGNSA. J lost 0 bases, V lost 3 bases, and 14 bases had no gene match. CDR3 size: 19 residues. The CDR3 spells CASSFGFGQGVFSGNTIYF. CDR3 sequence (DNA): TGTGCCAGCAGCTTTGGTTTCGGGCAGGGGGTCTTCTCTGGAAACACCATATATTTT.

The genes are TRBV7-2 and TRBJ1-2, with D unresolved. Trimming pared 2 bases from V and 8 bases from J, leaving 15 bases between. CDR1 SGHTA and CDR2 FQGNSA come from the germline V gene. This CDR3 spans 14 amino acids. The DNA for the CDR3 is TGTGCCAGCAGCTTATTGGTGGAGGGTGGAGGCTACACCTTC. Translation gives CASSLLVEGGGYTF.

DNA of the CDR3: TGTGCCAGCAGCTTAGTTAGCGGACACACCGGGGAGCTGTTTTTT. Residues: CASSLVSGHTGELFF. The genes are TRBV7-9 and TRBJ2-2; D possibly corresponds to TRBD2 (6 bases). Germline V gives CDR1 SEHNR, CDR2 FQNEAQ (reference sequence). The CDR3 is 15 amino acids. The ends were cut back, 1 base at V and 3 bases at J, with 9 bases in the middle.

This chain connects TRBV11-2 to TRBJ1-2, with 9 bases lining up with TRBD1. Unmatched junction bases numbered 8, after V lost 4 bases and J lost 5 bases. In germline, CDR1 is SGHAT, CDR2 FQNNGV. The CDR3 extends over 15 amino acids. This chain's CDR3 is CASSSVGQGRYGYTF. In DNA, the CDR3 is TGTGCCAGCAGCTCTGTGGGACAGGGCAGGTATGGCTACACCTTC. Combining the CDR3 with reference TRBV11-2 and TRBJ1-2 gives the whole variable domain EAGVAQSPRYKIIEKRQSVAFWCNPISGHATLYWYQQILGQGPKLLIQFQNNGVVDDSQLPKDRFSAERLKGVDSTLKIQPAKLEDSAVYLCASSSVGQGRYGYTFGSGTRLTVV.

The count of this clone is one. V is TRBV18 and J is TRBJ1-6; no clear D gene. Trimming removed 3 bases from V and 4 bases from J, with 13 bases in between. This CDR3 region has 16 residues. The germline V gene has CDR1 KGHSH and CDR2 LQKENI. The CDR3 DNA reads as TGTGCCAGCTCACCGTCTGAAAACCGGTATAATTCACCCCTCCACTTT. Amino acids: CASSPSENRYNSPLHF.